Below are 9 T cell receptor beta chains sequenced from a single sample in a study of T cell repertoires in cytomegalovirus infection (dated by TCRdb to about 2019). For sequencing, an Illumina HiSeq 1500 was employed. In-frame beta chains were kept once TCRdb had trimmed the public reads at Q25 with fastp and called clones with MiXCR. Identical CDR3 proteins give one entry, which carries the most common genes and DNA. The sample table contains a few hundred thousand distinct CDR3 sequences; only one count was recorded for roughly 9% of them. About 15% of the sample lies in the top ten. Material: PBMCs. The receptor set was obtained from a human donor in good health (CMV status not recorded). Some clones in this sample may be carry-over from other donors' samples.

The rearrangement links TRBV12-3 or TRBV12-4 to TRBJ2-1, with TRBD2 matching over 10 bases. Trimming removed 3 bases from V and 9 bases from J; junction bases left unmatched: 8. The CDR3 is 15 residues long. In nucleotides, the CDR3 is TGTGCCAGCAGTTTGAGGGAAGCGGGGGGGCCTGAGCAGTTCTTC. It yields the protein CASSLREAGGPEQFF.

This clonotype was seen repeatedly, ten times or more. J is TRBJ1-1 and V is TRBV7-9; maybe TRBD1 (6 bases). Trimming stripped 5 bases from V and 9 bases from J, with 16 bases between. The V gene's germline CDR1 is SEHNR and CDR2 FQNEAQ (reference sequence). The CDR3 runs 13 residues. The CDR3 sequence is CASSPPDSAQAFF. The DNA of the CDR3 is TGTGCCAGCAGCCCCCCGGACAGCGCACAAGCTTTCTTT.

The chain is built from TRBV4-1 and TRBJ1-5, with unresolved D. Deletions cut 5 bases from V and 7 bases from J, with 12 bases between. This CDR3 spans 13 amino acids. The V gene's germline CDR1 is MGHRA and CDR2 YSYEKL. The CDR3 bases are TGCGCCAGCAGCAGGCGACTCAGCCAGCCCCAGCATTTT. Residues: CASSRRLSQPQHF.

This clonotype was detected many times. The chain links TRBV5-1 to TRBJ1-4; no definite D call. Trimming left V 0 bases short and J 3 bases short, with 9 bases between. The CDR3 loop spans 15 amino acids. Germline CDR1 and CDR2: SGHRS and YFSETQ. CDR3 region: CASSLARGSNEKLFF. DNA for the CDR3: TGCGCCAGCAGCTTGGCCCGTGGCTCTAATGAAAAACTGTTTTTT.

Only a few counts were recorded for this clonotype. The chain couples TRBV27 to TRBJ1-6; perhaps TRBD1 as D (5 bases). The CDR3 has 17 amino acids. Looked up from germline, CDR1 is MNHEY and CDR2 is SMNVEV (reference sequence). Between the trimmed V and J ends, which lost 2 bases and 2 bases, there was a span of 13 bases. CDR3 DNA: TGTGCCAGCAGTTTAGAAGGGGCAGGCCCCTATAATTCACCCCTCCACTTT. Protein sequence: CASSLEGAGPYNSPLHF.

This clonotype has a count of ten or more. V gene TRBV7-6 combines with J gene TRBJ2-5, with 8 bases fitting TRBD2. This CDR3 comprises 13 residues. The V and J ends lost 5 bases and 2 bases, in that order; junction bases with no gene match: 1. Looked up from germline, CDR1 is SGHVS and CDR2 is FNYEAQ. The CDR3 coding sequence is TGTGCCAGCAGCAAGCGGGGGCAAGAGACCCAGTACTTC. Protein sequence: CASSKRGQETQYF.

In this sample, this clonotype turned up many times. The chain uses TRBV7-2 and TRBJ1-5; unclear D gene. Trimming pared 4 bases from V and 7 bases from J, leaving 11 bases between. The CDR3 runs to 13 residues. The germline gives CDR1 SGHTA, CDR2 FQGNSA. The DNA for the CDR3 is TGTGCCAGCAGCTCAGATCCTTTGCAGCCCCAGCATTTT. Residues: CASSSDPLQPQHF.

This clonotype was recorded many times. The rearrangement joins TRBV7-8 to TRBJ2-7; 10 nucleotides match TRBD2. The CDR3 consists of 16 residues. Germline CDR1 SGHVS, CDR2 FQNEAQ. V shed 3 bases and J 2 bases; nucleotides not matched to a gene: 7. CDR3 DNA sequence: TGTGCCAGCAGCTTCAGGACTAGCGGAGCCACCTACGAGCAGTACTTC. It codes for CASSFRTSGATYEQYF.

The table lists this clonotype with many counts. V usage is TRBV7-9 and J usage is TRBJ2-1; TRBD1 is a possible D gene (7 bases). This CDR3 has 15 amino acids. The V and J ends lost 7 bases and 5 bases respectively, with 18 bases between them. Germline CDR1 reads SEHNR; CDR2 reads FQNEAQ (reference sequence). CDR3 sequence: CASTPRRGLDNEQFF. In nucleotides, the CDR3 is TGTGCCAGCACCCCTCGGAGGGGGCTCGACAATGAGCAGTTCTTC.